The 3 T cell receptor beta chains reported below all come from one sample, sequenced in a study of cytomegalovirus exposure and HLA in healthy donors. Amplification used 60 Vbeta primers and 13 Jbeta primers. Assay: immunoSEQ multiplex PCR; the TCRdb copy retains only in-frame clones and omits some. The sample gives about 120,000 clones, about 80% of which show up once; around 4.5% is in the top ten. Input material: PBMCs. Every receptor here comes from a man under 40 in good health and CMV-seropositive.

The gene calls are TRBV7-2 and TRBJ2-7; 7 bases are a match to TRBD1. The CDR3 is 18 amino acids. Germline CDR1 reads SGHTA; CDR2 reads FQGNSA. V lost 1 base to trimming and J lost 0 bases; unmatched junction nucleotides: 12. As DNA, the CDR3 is TGTGCCAGCAGCTTAGTTCCCCCGGGGACAGTGAGCTCCTACGAGCAGTACTTC. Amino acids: CASSLVPPGTVSSYEQYF.

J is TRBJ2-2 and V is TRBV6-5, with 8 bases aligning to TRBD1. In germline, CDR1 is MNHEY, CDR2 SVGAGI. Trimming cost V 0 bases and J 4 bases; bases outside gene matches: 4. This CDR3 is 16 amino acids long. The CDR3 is CASSYSWTGRTGELFF. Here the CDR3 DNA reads TGTGCCAGCAGTTACTCATGGACAGGGCGCACCGGGGAGCTGTTTTTT.

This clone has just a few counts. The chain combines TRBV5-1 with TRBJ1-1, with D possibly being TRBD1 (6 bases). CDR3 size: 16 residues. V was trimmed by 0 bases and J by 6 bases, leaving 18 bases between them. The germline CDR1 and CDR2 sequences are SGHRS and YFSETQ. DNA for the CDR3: TGCGCCAGCAGCTTGGAATTCGACAGGTCTAGGGCTGAAGCTTTCTTT. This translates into CASSLEFDRSRAEAFF.